This T cell receptor beta chain was retrieved from a study of radiotherapy plus CTLA-4 blockade in lung cancer. About the study: Patients showed objective responses in 15% to 20% of cases, and disease control was achieved by 31%. Points from the study as a whole: Increased serum interferon-beta after radiation also reportedly predicted response strongly. After treatment with radiotherapy plus ipilimumab, TCR clones that came from the tumor expanded in blood.

Remarks on this clone: Antigen specificity is unknown.

Libraries were prepared by immunoSEQ multiplex PCR; TCRdb keeps only in-frame clonotypes and omits some of them. The sample carries fewer than 40,000 clones, over 70% recorded once. Chemo-refractory metastatic non-small-cell lung cancer patients received focal radiation with ipilimumab CTLA-4 blockade. Trimming at V came to 4 bases and at J to 7 bases, leaving 10 bases not matched to a gene. The length of the CDR3 is 15 residues. Germline CDR1 and CDR2: SGHNT and YYREEE (reference sequence). Sequencing was performed on peripheral blood, taken from a patient treated with radiotherapy plus ipilimumab. J is TRBJ1-4 and V is TRBV5-4; 7 bases align to TRBD1. The source is a human donor with non-small cell lung cancer who had stable disease on radiotherapy plus ipilimumab. CDR3 residues: CASSLEAAGGEKLFF. DNA for the CDR3: TGTGCCAGCAGCCTAGAGGCTGCAGGGGGTGAAAAACTGTTTTTT.